The next 6 T cell receptor beta chains were all read from a single sample in a study of shared clonotypes between healthy human individuals (dated by TCRdb to about 2020). Library creation used the immunoSEQ multiplex PCR assay. Imported from immuneACCESS, the table was reduced by TCRdb to in-frame sequences with V and J called. These copies leave out some clones; in studies compared against another copy, an unresolved V gene accounts for under half, and the cause of the remainder is not known. The sample table contains some 1,600,000 clones; only one count was recorded for under 99% of them. Roughly 0.42% of the sample lies in the top ten. Sequences were obtained from naive CD4+ T cells sorted from blood. In the paper's terms, the cell subset or site label means: CD45RA+ positively selected. Receptors were obtained from a man between 25 and 39 years old in good health.

V is TRBV29-1 and J is TRBJ2-5; D call uncertain. Germline V gene sequence: CDR1 SQVTM, CDR2 ANQGSEA. Trimming took off 5 bases at V and 1 base at J, with 20 bases between the two ends. The CDR3 runs to 16 residues. The CDR3 here is CSVFDFRSGFQETQYF. The CDR3 region has the DNA TGCAGCGTTTTCGATTTTAGATCCGGGTTCCAAGAGACCCAGTACTTC. Based on the CDR3 plus reference TRBV29-1 and TRBJ2-5, the full variable domain is SAVISQKPSRDICQRGTSLTIQCQVDSQVTMMFWYRQQPGQSLTLIATANQGSEATYESGFVIDKFPISRPNLTFSTLTVSNMSPEDSSIYLCSVFDFRSGFQETQYFGPGTRLLVL.

The gene calls are TRBV5-6 and TRBJ2-7; D perhaps matches TRBD2 (5 bases). The V and J ends lost 4 bases and 2 bases respectively, with 10 bases between them. The CDR3 has 13 residues. Germline V lookup: CDR1 SGHDT, CDR2 YYEEEE. In nucleotides, the CDR3 is TGTGCCAGCAGCCCGAGCGGTGCCTACGAGCAGTACTTC. Translation gives CASSPSGAYEQYF. Full variable domain (missing parts from reference TRBV5-6 and TRBJ2-7): DAGVTQSPTHLIKTRGQQVTLRCSPKSGHDTVSWYQQALGQGPQFIFQYYEEEERQRGNFPDRFSGHQFPNYSSELNVNALLLGDSALYLCASSPSGAYEQYFGPGTRLTVT.

This chain links TRBV15 with TRBJ2-7, with D possibly being TRBD2 (6 bases). Germline CDR1 and CDR2: LNHNV and YYDKDF (reference sequence). V was pared by 0 bases and J by 1 base, with 13 bases between. This CDR3 is 16 amino acids long. CDR3 sequence reads: CATSRDGEARSYEQYF. The DNA of the CDR3 is TGTGCCACCAGCAGAGATGGGGAGGCCCGTTCCTACGAGCAGTACTTC.

V gene TRBV7-2 combines with J gene TRBJ2-5, with TRBD2 identical over 9 bases. Germline assignment: CDR1 SGHTA and CDR2 FQGNSA. The V gene end was trimmed by 5 bases and the J gene end by 5 bases; junction bases not matched to a gene: 12. The CDR3 totals 16 residues. CDR3 in amino acids: CASSLGWREGLETQYF. As DNA, the CDR3 is TGTGCCAGCAGCCTGGGGTGGCGGGAGGGCTTGGAGACCCAGTACTTC.

This clone was recorded only once. Different DNA sequences within this sample yield the same CDR3. The rearrangement joins TRBV11-2 to TRBJ2-7; D is unresolved. V was trimmed by 1 base and J by 4 bases, leaving 8 bases between them. The V gene's germline CDR1 is SGHAT and CDR2 FQNNGV. The CDR3 is made up of 13 amino acids. The CDR3 nucleotides read TGTGCCAGCAGCTTAGTTGCCGAATACGAGCAGTACTTC. Its translation: CASSLVAEYEQYF.

This clone showed up just a few times. The same CDR3 also results from other DNA sequences found in this sample. This chain links TRBV10-3 with TRBJ1-2; D unclear. CDR3 size: 11 residues. Germline V lookup: CDR1 ENHRY, CDR2 SYGVKD. With 0 bases removed from V and 7 bases from J, the gap between germline ends came to 3 bases. The CDR3 bases are TGTGCCATCAGTGAGTCGAGTGGCTACACCTTC. This encodes CAISESSGYTF.